Listed here is a single T cell receptor beta chain. The antigen is undetermined. The sample belongs to a study of T-cell memory formation after mild COVID-19. About the study: There were largely donor-specific TCR clusters.

TCRdb re-called the 5' RACE reads through MiXCR, storing one row per CDR3 protein. The sample records a few hundred thousand distinct CDR3 sequences, 28% being singletons. Study-wide findings and caveats: Contracting CD4+ clones lay largely in CM and EM, with CD8+ ones residing in EMRA.

Material: PBMCs or a T cell subset sorted from them (not recorded which). The clonotype comes from an adult woman who had mild COVID-19 (a few samples of this study predate the infection). Cell type and time point are not known.

The DNA of the CDR3 is TGTGCCAGCAGTTTCGCGGATCTCTCCGGTGAGCAGTTCTTC. Translation: CASSFADLSGEQFF. The chain joins TRBV28 to TRBJ2-1; unclear D gene. Trimming pared 3 bases from V and 9 bases from J, leaving 15 bases between. This CDR3 region has 14 residues. Germline-derived CDR1 and CDR2 are MDHEN and SYDVKM.